Below are 19 T cell receptor beta chains sequenced from a single sample in a study of cytomegalovirus exposure and HLA in healthy donors. Sequencing used immunoSEQ multiplex PCR; TCRdb keeps in-frame clones, though not all of them. In the table there are about 160,000 clones, about 89% of which are singletons. Sequencing was carried out using PBMCs. Source of these receptors: a woman under 30 in good health and CMV-seropositive.

As regards this clone: Other DNA sequences in this specimen translate into the identical CDR3. This chain links TRBV5-1 with TRBJ2-7; TRBD1 aligns across 12 bases. The CDR3 is made up of 14 amino acids. J gave up 4 bases and V 5 bases, and 4 bases lay outside the gene matches. CDR1 is SGHRS and CDR2 is YFSETQ in the germline V gene. CDR3: CASSPGQGAYEQYF. In DNA form, the CDR3 reads TGCGCCAGCAGTCCGGGACAGGGGGCTTACGAGCAGTACTTC. The full variable domain, in which reference TRBV5-1 and TRBJ2-7 provide the parts outside the CDR3, is KAGVTQTPRYLIKTRGQQVTLSCSPISGHRSVSWYQQTPGQGLQFLFEYFSETQRNKGNFPGRFSGRQFSNSRSEMNVSTLELGDSALYLCASSPGQGAYEQYFGPGTRLTVT.

The chain couples TRBV27 to TRBJ2-4; 11 bases align to TRBD1. Germline V gives CDR1 MNHEY, CDR2 SMNVEV (reference sequence). The CDR3 totals 15 residues. V lost 3 bases, J lost 3 bases, and 1 base stayed unmatched. In DNA form, the CDR3 reads TGTGCCAGCAGTTTGGGGACAGGGGGCAAAAACATTCAGTACTTC. Amino acids: CASSLGTGGKNIQYF.

The chain couples TRBV7-9 to TRBJ2-3; perhaps TRBD2 as D (6 bases). CDR3 size: 12 residues. Trimming removed 11 bases from V and 1 base from J, with 10 bases in between. CDR1 is SEHNR, CDR2 FQNEAQ, per germline (reference sequence). CDR3 residues: CAGGAGTDTQYF. CDR3 bases: TGTGCCGGAGGGGCCGGCACAGATACGCAGTATTTT.

V gene TRBV19 combines with J gene TRBJ2-3, with TRBD1 matching 10 bases. V lost 5 bases to trimming and J lost 3 bases; unmatched junction nucleotides: 8. The CDR3 is 16 amino acids. Germline V gene data show CDR1 as LNHDA and CDR2 as SQIVND (reference sequence). The CDR3 loop reads CASSLYPGQGTDTQYF. The CDR3 nucleotides read TGTGCCAGTAGTCTATACCCGGGACAGGGGACAGATACGCAGTATTTT.

J is TRBJ2-3 and V is TRBV19; 12 nucleotides align to TRBD2. J was trimmed by 2 bases and V by 5 bases; bases with no gene match: 5. The germline CDR1 and CDR2 sequences are LNHDA and SQIVND (reference sequence). The CDR3 loop spans 16 amino acids. DNA for the CDR3: TGTGCCAGTAGTCCCTGGACTAGCGGGAACACAGATACGCAGTATTTT. This gives the protein CASSPWTSGNTDTQYF.

This clone appeared once. The chain uses TRBV15 and TRBJ2-4, with a possible D match to TRBD1 (6 bases). Germline lookup yields CDR1 LNHNV and CDR2 YYDKDF (reference sequence). V shed 5 bases and J shed 5 bases, with 7 bases lying between them. The CDR3 totals 12 residues. CDR3 DNA: TGTGCCACCAGCTGGACAGAAAACATTCAGTACTTC. Protein product: CATSWTENIQYF. Combining the CDR3 with reference TRBV15 and TRBJ2-4 gives the whole variable domain DAMVIQNPRYQVTQFGKPVTLSCSQTLNHNVMYWYQQKSSQAPKLLFHYYDKDFNNEADTPDNFQSRRPNTSFCFLDIRSPGLGDTAMYLCATSWTENIQYFGAGTRLSVL.

This chain uses TRBV5-4 with TRBJ1-1; the D gene is possibly TRBD1 (5 bases). The CDR3 spans 13 residues. The V end was cut by 5 bases, the J end by 2 bases, with 10 bases between. In germline, CDR1 is SGHNT, CDR2 YYREEE (reference sequence). This CDR3 is CASSMTVNTEAFF. For the CDR3, the DNA is TGTGCCAGCAGTATGACAGTTAACACTGAAGCTTTCTTT.

The rearrangement links TRBV5-6 to TRBJ1-6, with TRBD1 matching 8 bases. Unmatched junction bases numbered 5, after V lost 0 bases and J lost 6 bases. Germline CDR1 reads SGHDT; CDR2 reads YYEEEE. CDR3 length equals 16 residues. CDR3 sequence (DNA): TGTGCCAGCAGCTTGGACAGGGGGTCCCCTAATTCACCCCTCCACTTT. This encodes CASSLDRGSPNSPLHF.

This clone appeared a single time. The CDR3 sequence: CASSFSGTGERATNEKLFF. The CDR3 nucleotides are TGCGCCAGCAGCTTCTCCGGGACAGGGGAAAGGGCCACTAATGAAAAACTGTTTTTT. V is TRBV5-1 and J is TRBJ1-4, with 10 bases that match TRBD1. The CDR3 has 19 amino acids. J was trimmed by 2 bases and V by 2 bases; bases with no gene match: 12. CDR1 SGHRS and CDR2 YFSETQ come from the germline V gene.

This clone was detected only once. At one of its ends the junction is not consistent with the germline gene, which may arise from a read error. V and J are TRBV15 and TRBJ2-4, with 12 bases matching TRBD2. The CDR3 contains 15 residues. Germline V CDR1 and CDR2: LNHNV, YYDKDF (reference sequence). CDR3 sequence (DNA): TGTGCCACCAGCAGAGATCGACTAGCGGGAGAGGGCGAGGACTTC. It is translated as CATSRDRLAGEGEDF.

This clone was seen a single time. The V and J genes are TRBV29-1 and TRBJ2-3, with D unclear. The length of the CDR3 is 12 residues. The germline V and J ends were trimmed by 0 bases and 14 bases, with 15 bases remaining between them. CDR1 SQVTM and CDR2 ANQGSEA come from the germline V gene. The CDR3 sequence: CSVEEPVLPPYF. The CDR3, as DNA: TGCAGCGTTGAAGAACCAGTCCTCCCGCCGTATTTT.

Concerning this clone itself: The identical CDR3 is also encoded by other nucleotide sequences in the sample. The CDR3 nucleotides read TGTGCCAGCAGTTACGGGGGGTTTGGGCAGCCCCAGCATTTT. It translates to CASSYGGFGQPQHF. The chain employs TRBV6-5 and TRBJ1-5, with a weak D call TRBD1 (5 bases). CDR3 size: 14 residues. Trimming cost V 2 bases and J 7 bases, with 12 bases left between them. The germline V gene has CDR1 MNHEY and CDR2 SVGAGI.

The chain recombines TRBV5-5 with TRBJ1-4; no definite D call. This CDR3 is built from 14 residues. Trimming removed 2 bases from V and 4 bases from J, with 9 bases in between. Germline V gene lookup returns CDR1 SGHKS and CDR2 YYEKEE (reference sequence). The DNA for the CDR3 is TGTGCCAGCAGCTTCGACGGGATTAATGAAAAACTGTTTTTT. It translates to CASSFDGINEKLFF.

J is TRBJ2-7 and V is TRBV7-8; 8 positions agree with TRBD2. The CDR3 covers 16 residues. V trimming: 0 bases; J trimming: 5 bases; junction bases outside the gene matches: 9. Germline V gene sequence: CDR1 SGHVS, CDR2 FQNEAQ. In DNA form, the CDR3 reads TGTGCCAGCAGCTTAGCCGGGGCGGGAGGCTACCACGAGCAGTACTTC. Its protein is CASSLAGAGGYHEQYF.

The genes are TRBV9 and TRBJ2-4; a possible D gene is TRBD1 (5 bases). V shed 0 bases and J shed 6 bases, with 13 bases lying between them. Per the germline V gene, CDR1 is SGDLS and CDR2 is YYNGEE. The CDR3 runs to 15 residues. CDR3 loop: CASSVGTGDINIQYF. The CDR3 DNA reads as TGTGCCAGCAGCGTAGGAACAGGCGATATAAACATTCAGTACTTC.

CDR3 coding DNA: TGTGCCAGCAACCCCGGGACTAGCGTGACCCAGTACTTC. Protein product: CASNPGTSVTQYF. The chain links TRBV7-2 to TRBJ2-5, with TRBD2 matching over 10 bases. V was clipped by 7 bases and J by 7 bases; unmatched bases: 6. There are 13 residues in the CDR3. Germline loops: CDR1 SGHTA, CDR2 FQGNSA.

The rearrangement uses TRBV7-2 and TRBJ1-4; TRBD1 might be the D (5 bases). Deletions cut 0 bases from V and 5 bases from J, with 10 bases between. The germline gives CDR1 SGHTA, CDR2 FQGNSA. CDR3 length: 15 amino acids. The CDR3 DNA is TGTGCCAGCAGCTTAGCGAATGGGGCGAATGAAAAACTGTTTTTT. This sequence encodes CASSLANGANEKLFF.

The rearrangement joins TRBV9 to TRBJ2-3, with 8 bases identical to TRBD1. The CDR3 extends over 15 amino acids. The V gene end was trimmed by 4 bases and the J gene end by 1 base; junction bases not matched to a gene: 5. Per germline, CDR1 SGDLS and CDR2 YYNGEE. The CDR3 DNA reads TGTGCCAGCAGCCCACAGACAGGGGGCACAGATACGCAGTATTTT. This sequence encodes CASSPQTGGTDTQYF.

This clone was observed a single time. The chain couples TRBV11-2 to TRBJ1-6, with D hard to call. This CDR3 is 14 amino acids long. V lost 6 bases and J 9 bases, leaving 15 bases between the germline ends. CDR1 is SGHAT and CDR2 is FQNNGV in the germline V gene. The CDR3 reads CASRFALRGSPLHF. In nucleotides, the CDR3 is TGTGCCAGCAGGTTTGCCCTTCGCGGTTCACCCCTCCACTTT.